This TCR beta chain was sequenced during a study of blood T cell repertoires in COVID-19. Overall study: Whether acute or convalescent, the COVID-19 samples came from the United States, Italy and Spain. T cells, B-cell-depleted T cells, or PBMCs supplied cDNA or gDNA.

V was clipped by 5 bases and J by 2 bases; unmatched bases: 8. CDR1 and CDR2 from the germline V gene are KGHDR and SFDVKD. The CDR3 is 16 residues long. Per the authors' pipeline: Cell counts per sample came from amplifying reference gene primers. The repertoire was sequenced with immunoSEQ multiplex PCR; TCRdb's copy has only in-frame clones and lacks some. D and trimming were read from the DNA, whereas the V and J calls and clone size are those reported in that table. Among 15,000 to 20,000 clones, about 85% were seen once, and the ten largest hold about 50%. The TCR comes from a human donor in a cohort sampled during active COVID-19. What was sequenced was peripheral blood. V gene TRBV24-1 combines with J gene TRBJ2-3; 8 bases fit TRBD1. CDR3 amino acids: CATSARTGSNTDTQYF. In nucleotides, the CDR3 is TGTGCCACCAGTGCCCGGACAGGGTCAAACACAGATACGCAGTATTTT.